A single sample gave rise to the 18 T cell receptor beta chains below, sequenced in a study of CD8 T cells in ankylosing spondylitis. MiXCR was run by TCRdb on the 5' RACE reads, yielding one entry per CDR3 protein. The sample holds roughly 180,000 distinct CDR3 sequences, 13% seen once. The sequenced sample consisted of blood, either unsorted or a sorted T cell fraction (not recorded which). These TCRs come from a male donor with ankylosing spondylitis or in good health (not recorded which).

This clonotype appeared a few times. The chain couples TRBV30 to TRBJ2-1, with TRBD1 matching over 9 bases. This CDR3 comprises 15 residues. The germline V gene has CDR1 GTSNPN and CDR2 SVGIG (reference sequence). After removal of 0 bases from V and 9 bases from J, the junction contained 9 bases not matched to a gene. The CDR3 here is CAWSVGDRVIGEQFF. The DNA of the CDR3 is TGTGCCTGGAGTGTAGGGGACAGGGTAATTGGTGAGCAGTTCTTC.

This clonotype was counted only a few times. This chain connects TRBV7-9 to TRBJ2-1; 10 nucleotides agree with TRBD2. The germline V gene has CDR1 SEHNR and CDR2 FQNEAQ (reference sequence). With V trimmed by 5 bases and J by 6 bases, 1 base remained unmatched. There are 13 residues in the CDR3. CDR3 region: CASSPSGSNEQFF. In DNA form, the CDR3 reads TGTGCCAGCAGCCCTAGCGGGAGCAATGAGCAGTTCTTC.

This clonotype was detected ten times or more. At one of its ends the junction is not consistent with the germline gene, which may arise from a read error. The chain carries TRBV20-1 and TRBJ2-6; D tentatively reads TRBD1 or TRBD2 (5 bases each). The CDR3 runs 13 residues. Germline V lookup: CDR1 DFQATT, CDR2 SNEGSKA (reference sequence). The CDR3 bases are TGCAGTGCTAGGGGAAGAGGGGACAACGTCCTGACTTTC. Its translation: CSARGRGDNVLTF.

The chain is built from TRBV29-1 and TRBJ1-1, with 8 nucleotides matching TRBD1. Germline CDR1 reads SQVTM; CDR2 reads ANQGSEA. The CDR3 sequence is 16 residues long. V shed 5 bases, J shed 0 bases, and the junction held 11 bases outside the gene matches. CDR3 bases: TGCAGCGTTCCACGAAGGGACAGGACAATGAACACTGAAGCTTTCTTT. Amino acid sequence: CSVPRRDRTMNTEAFF. Filled out from reference TRBV29-1 and TRBJ1-1, the complete variable domain reads SAVISQKPSRDICQRGTSLTIQCQVDSQVTMMFWYRQQPGQSLTLIATANQGSEATYESGFVIDKFPISRPNLTFSTLTVSNMSPEDSSIYLCSVPRRDRTMNTEAFFGQGTRLTVV.

The chain has TRBV19 and TRBJ2-1; 7 bases match TRBD2. This CDR3 has 15 residues. V gave up 3 bases and J gave up 8 bases; unmatched junction bases: 10. Germline V gives CDR1 LNHDA, CDR2 SQIVND (reference sequence). CDR3 coding DNA: TGTGCCAGTAGTATCTCCTCGGCGGGAGCGGATGAGCAGTTCTTC. It yields the protein CASSISSAGADEQFF.

The chain couples TRBV9 to TRBJ2-7; D is possibly TRBD1 or TRBD2 (5 bases each). This CDR3 is built from 14 residues. The V gene lost 0 bases and the J gene lost 4 bases, with 11 bases spanning the gap. Germline V gene data show CDR1 as SGDLS and CDR2 as YYNGEE. The CDR3 loop is CASSVGDGMYEQYF. CDR3 sequence (DNA): TGTGCCAGCAGCGTAGGGGACGGGATGTACGAGCAGTACTTC.

The V and J genes are TRBV6-5 and TRBJ1-1, with D hard to call. CDR3 size: 15 residues. Germline V lookup: CDR1 MNHEY, CDR2 SVGAGI. V was cut by 0 bases and J by 1 base, with 9 bases left in between. CDR3 sequence: CASSYSTGENTEAFF. CDR3 bases: TGTGCCAGCAGTTACTCGACCGGCGAGAACACTGAAGCTTTCTTT.

Only one count was recorded for this clonotype. This chain links TRBV27 with TRBJ2-3; D call uncertain. The germline CDR1 and CDR2 sequences are MNHEY and SMNVEV (reference sequence). There are 11 residues in the CDR3. Deletions cut 5 bases from V and 14 bases from J, with 14 bases between. The CDR3 nucleotides are TGTGCCAGCAGTAAAACTTCCCGGGTGTATTTT. This codes for CASSKTSRVYF.

V and J are TRBV2 and TRBJ2-7, with no clear D. This CDR3 has 14 amino acids. V was cut by 6 bases and J by 2 bases, with 14 bases left in between. Germline loops: CDR1 SNHLY, CDR2 FYNNEI. CDR3 nucleotide sequence: TGTGCCAGCAGCCAGGCCGAGTACCCCTACGAGCAGTACTTC. Translated, it gives CASSQAEYPYEQYF.

The chain uses TRBV10-1 and TRBJ2-1; D is undetermined. V dropped 2 bases and J dropped 3 bases, with 11 bases sitting between them. The CDR3 totals 15 residues. The germline gives CDR1 WNHNN, CDR2 SYGVQD (reference sequence). The CDR3 here is CASSEEYVGYNEQFF. The CDR3 DNA sequence: TGCGCCAGCAGTGAGGAGTACGTCGGCTACAATGAGCAGTTCTTC.

This clonotype has ten or more counts. The genes are TRBV12-3 or TRBV12-4 and TRBJ2-2, with TRBD1 matching over 7 bases. Trimming took 1 base from V and 3 from J; bases not matched to a gene: 2. The CDR3 runs to 15 residues. CDR3 in DNA: TGTGCCAGCAGTTTAGGAGGGGGCGACACCGGGGAGCTGTTTTTT. Translating it yields CASSLGGGDTGELFF.

This rearrangement joins TRBV11-2 to TRBJ2-5; D remains ambiguous. V dropped 1 base and J dropped 2 bases, with 8 bases sitting between them. CDR1 and CDR2 from the germline V gene are SGHAT and FQNNGV. This CDR3 has 14 amino acids. As DNA, the CDR3 is TGTGCCAGCAGCTTAGGGGCCAGGCAAGAGACCCAGTACTTC. It encodes CASSLGARQETQYF.

V is TRBV12-3 or TRBV12-4 and J is TRBJ2-2; unclear D gene. V was trimmed by 6 bases and J by 8 bases, leaving 10 bases between them. The CDR3 is 12 residues long. CDR3 sequence: CASSREGGELFF. CDR3 DNA: TGTGCCAGCAGCCGAGAAGGAGGGGAGCTGTTTTTT.

This clonotype was found a few times. The gene calls are TRBV12-3 or TRBV12-4 and TRBJ2-1; no definite D call. The CDR3 totals 14 residues. V lost 3 bases and J lost 5, with 11 bases in between. The CDR3 nucleotides are TGTGCCAGCAGTTTGGTGAGGTTCCACAATGAGCAGTTCTTC. Amino acid sequence: CASSLVRFHNEQFF.

The table lists this clonotype with a few counts. The chain joins TRBV20-1 to TRBJ2-1; perhaps TRBD2 as D (5 bases). The V end was cut by 2 bases, the J end by 9 bases, with 20 bases between. CDR1 and CDR2 (germline): DFQATT, SNEGSKA (reference sequence). This CDR3 contains 15 residues. The CDR3 DNA is TGCAGTGCTAGATCGTCATTTGAGGGTATGGCTGAGCAGTTCTTC. It specifies CSARSSFEGMAEQFF.

Only a few counts were recorded for this clonotype. The genes are TRBV9 and TRBJ2-7, with a weak D call TRBD1 (6 bases). CDR1 is SGDLS and CDR2 is YYNGEE in the germline V gene. The CDR3 consists of 14 residues. Trimming removed 5 bases from V and 4 bases from J, with 16 bases in between. Here the CDR3 reads CASSPTGTYYEQYF. The CDR3 nucleotides are TGTGCCAGCAGTCCGACAGGCACCTATTACGAGCAGTACTTC.

Details on this clonotype: One junction end disagrees with the germline gene, perhaps due to a read error. This sequence joins TRBV10-3 and TRBJ2-4; perhaps TRBD2 as D (6 bases). This CDR3 is 23 amino acids long. Germline CDR1 ENHRY, CDR2 SYGVKD. The CDR3 coding sequence is TGTGCCAGCAGTTTTTCGGGGGATTCAAGGCGGGAAAGAGTGCTACTAGCCAAAAACATTCAGTACTTC. Amino acid sequence: CASSFSGDSRRERVLLAKNIQYF.

This clonotype was found a few times. The chain couples TRBV5-6 to TRBJ2-2; no clear D. In germline, CDR1 is SGHDT, CDR2 YYEEEE. The CDR3 runs to 12 residues. V shed 0 bases and J shed 6 bases, with 3 bases lying between them. The chain's CDR3 is CASSLDAGELFF. In nucleotides, the CDR3 is TGTGCCAGCAGCTTGGACGCCGGGGAGCTGTTTTTT.